The 15 T cell receptor beta chains presented below share a single source sample, sequenced in a study of shared clonotypes between healthy human individuals. The assay was immunoSEQ multiplex PCR, and TCRdb's table has in-frame clones only and misses some. The profile shows over a million clones, 98% of them singletons. The sample consisted of naive CD4+ T cells sorted from blood. Stated subset: CD45RA+ positively selected. Receptors originate from a man younger than 40 in good health.

The CDR3 protein is CSVVGRGGTGELFF. CDR3 in DNA: TGCAGCGTTGTAGGCAGGGGAGGCACCGGGGAGCTGTTTTTT. The chain couples TRBV29-1 to TRBJ2-2; perhaps D is TRBD1 or TRBD2 (6 bases each). The CDR3 runs to 14 residues. V was clipped by 4 bases and J by 4 bases, with 13 bases between them. The germline gives CDR1 SQVTM, CDR2 ANQGSEA.

The J gene is TRBJ1-3, the V gene TRBV18; 8 bases are a match to TRBD1. Germline CDR1 and CDR2: KGHSH and LQKENI. The CDR3 loop spans 17 amino acids. Trimming cost V 3 bases and J 0 bases; bases outside gene matches: 7. The DNA of the CDR3 is TGTGCCAGCTCACCGATATGGACAGGGTCCTCTGGAAACACCATATATTTT. Protein: CASSPIWTGSSGNTIYF. Supplemented by reference TRBV18 and TRBJ1-3, the full variable domain reads NAGVMQNPRHLVRRRGQEARLRCSPMKGHSHVYWYRQLPEEGLKFMVYLQKENIIDESGMPKERFSAEFPKEGPSILRIQQVVRGDSAAYFCASSPIWTGSSGNTIYFGEGSWLTVV.

V is TRBV6-6 and J is TRBJ1-1; D uncertain. Germline CDR1 reads MNHNY; CDR2 reads SVGAGI (reference sequence). The CDR3 contains 13 residues. The V end was cut by 5 bases, the J end by 5 bases, with 12 bases between. Here the CDR3 DNA reads TGTGCCAGCAGTCCCATTGGAGGGACTGAAGCTTTCTTT. This sequence encodes CASSPIGGTEAFF.

Note on this clone: Additional DNA sequences in this sample encode the identical CDR3. The V call is TRBV7-2, the J call TRBJ2-1; D not certain. V was trimmed by 2 bases and J by 1 base, leaving 3 bases between them. The CDR3 length is 13 residues. Germline V gene sequence: CDR1 SGHTA, CDR2 FQGNSA. CDR3 region: CASSLRSYNEQFF. As DNA, the CDR3 is TGTGCCAGCAGCTTAAGGTCCTACAATGAGCAGTTCTTC.

This clone was detected only once. The chain couples TRBV6-4 to TRBJ2-2; D is possibly TRBD1 (7 bases). Trimming took off 6 bases at V and 1 base at J, with 12 bases between the two ends. Germline CDR1 is MRHNA and CDR2 is SNTAGT. This CDR3 comprises 15 residues. The CDR3 DNA sequence: TGTGCCAGCAGGGCGGGACAGAAGAACACCGGGGAGCTGTTTTTT. Translating gives CASRAGQKNTGELFF.

This sequence joins TRBV10-1 and TRBJ2-5, with 11 bases identical to TRBD2. V was pared by 0 bases and J by 4 bases, with 1 base of the junction left unmatched. This CDR3 has 15 residues. Germline values: CDR1 WNHNN, CDR2 SYGVQD (reference sequence). CDR3 in amino acids: CASSESGTSGETQYF. The CDR3 DNA is TGCGCCAGCAGTGAGTCCGGGACTAGCGGAGAGACCCAGTACTTC.

The gene calls are TRBV28 and TRBJ1-1; D is undetermined. The CDR3 covers 13 residues. Germline V gives CDR1 MDHEN, CDR2 SYDVKM. Deletions cut 3 bases from V and 6 bases from J, with 11 bases between. CDR3 DNA sequence: TGTGCCAGCAGTTTTGTGGAGATCGCTGAAGCTTTCTTT. Amino acid sequence: CASSFVEIAEAFF. Looking up the rest from reference TRBV28 and TRBJ1-1 gives the full variable domain: DVKVTQSSRYLVKRTGEKVFLECVQDMDHENMFWYRQDPGLGLRLIYFSYDVKMKEKGDIPEGYSVSREKKERFSLILESASTNQTSMYLCASSFVEIAEAFFGQGTRLTVV.

This rearrangement joins TRBV2 to TRBJ2-1; D is possibly TRBD1 (5 bases). The V end was cut by 1 base, the J end by 7 bases, with 17 bases between. The CDR3 loop spans 16 amino acids. CDR1 and CDR2 from the germline V gene are SNHLY and FYNNEI. The CDR3: CASSEGLRQPTNEQFF. CDR3 coding DNA: TGTGCCAGCAGTGAAGGGTTGAGACAGCCCACTAATGAGCAGTTCTTC.

The V and J genes are TRBV28 and TRBJ2-5; either TRBD1 or TRBD2 may fit D (5 bases each). Deletions cut 10 bases from V and 1 base from J, with 10 bases between. The CDR3 contains 12 residues. Germline V gene lookup returns CDR1 MDHEN and CDR2 SYDVKM. The CDR3 DNA follows: TGTGCCACCACCGGGACCCAAGAGACCCAGTACTTC. Its translation is CATTGTQETQYF.

The chain uses TRBV28 and TRBJ2-4; D uncertain. The ends were cut back, 6 bases at V and 9 bases at J, with 9 bases in the middle. This CDR3 contains 11 residues. Germline CDR1 and CDR2: MDHEN and SYDVKM. The CDR3 nucleotides are TGTGCCAGCAGCTCACAAATCATTCAGTACTTC. Translation gives CASSSQIIQYF.

The chain combines TRBV9 with TRBJ2-1, with TRBD1 matching over 8 bases. Losses at the gene ends were 0 bases for V and 12 bases for J; bases not matched to a gene: 8. Germline V gene lookup returns CDR1 SGDLS and CDR2 YYNGEE. The CDR3 sequence is 14 residues long. CDR3 sequence (DNA): TGTGCCAGCAGCGTAGGGACAGGGCATTTAGGGCAGTTCTTC. Translating gives CASSVGTGHLGQFF. Filled out from reference TRBV9 and TRBJ2-1, the complete variable domain reads DSGVTQTPKHLITATGQRVTLRCSPRSGDLSVYWYQQSLDQGLQFLIQYYNGEERAKGNILERFSAQQFPDLHSELNLSSLELGDSALYFCASSVGTGHLGQFFGPGTRLTVL.

The chain is built from TRBV4-1 and TRBJ2-4, with D possibly being TRBD2 (5 bases). V was trimmed by 1 base and J by 2 bases, leaving 18 bases between them. The CDR3 covers 18 residues. Germline CDR1 reads MGHRA; CDR2 reads YSYEKL. Here the CDR3 DNA reads TGCGCCAGCAGCCAAGGGGAAGCGTTCGGAGGCACCAAAAACATTCAGTACTTC. This encodes CASSQGEAFGGTKNIQYF.

Remarks on this clone: Other DNA variants within this sample encode the same CDR3. This rearrangement joins TRBV29-1 to TRBJ2-7; maybe TRBD1 (6 bases). The V and J ends lost 6 bases and 2 bases respectively, with 11 bases between them. There are 12 residues in the CDR3. Looked up from germline, CDR1 is SQVTM and CDR2 is ANQGSEA. This CDR3 reads CSVATGTYEQYF. In nucleotides, the CDR3 is TGCAGCGTAGCGACAGGCACCTACGAGCAGTACTTC.

The CDR3 spells CASSRNGLGSYEQYF. CDR3 nucleotide sequence: TGTGCCAGCAGCCGAAACGGGCTAGGCTCCTACGAGCAGTACTTC. The chain has TRBV7-2 and TRBJ2-7; D is unresolved. The CDR3 contains 15 residues. Looked up from germline, CDR1 is SGHTA and CDR2 is FQGNSA. The V and J ends lost 5 bases and 0 bases respectively, with 14 bases between them.

This chain joins TRBV5-1 and TRBJ1-1; perhaps TRBD1 as D (5 bases). V was clipped by 0 bases and J by 4 bases, with 13 bases between them. Germline V gives CDR1 SGHRS, CDR2 YFSETQ. CDR3 length: 15 amino acids. The CDR3 sequence is CASSLAVNGGTEAFF. CDR3 bases: TGCGCCAGCAGCTTGGCCGTTAACGGGGGCACTGAAGCTTTCTTT. Variable domain in full (rest from reference TRBV5-1 and TRBJ1-1): KAGVTQTPRYLIKTRGQQVTLSCSPISGHRSVSWYQQTPGQGLQFLFEYFSETQRNKGNFPGRFSGRQFSNSRSEMNVSTLELGDSALYLCASSLAVNGGTEAFFGQGTRLTVV.